This TCR beta chain was profiled in a study of blood T cell repertoires in COVID-19. About the research overall: Acute and convalescent COVID-19 specimens originated in the United States, Italy and Spain. Nucleic acid was either cDNA or gDNA, and it came from T cells, B-cell-depleted T cells, or PBMCs.

Some clones are missing from TCRdb's copy, which holds only in-frame ones; the method was immunoSEQ multiplex PCR. The sample carries roughly 270,000 clones, approximately 85% recorded once. Germline assignment: CDR1 DFQATT and CDR2 SNEGSKA (reference sequence). The CDR3 spans 11 residues. Trimming cost V 8 bases and J 4 bases, with 11 bases left between them. Sequenced input: peripheral blood. The rearrangement uses TRBV20-1 and TRBJ2-5, with a weak D call TRBD2 (6 bases). The TCR comes from a man aged 50 to 59 with active or convalescent COVID-19. The CDR3 reads CSIDGGETQYF. The CDR3 region has the DNA TGCAGTATAGACGGGGGAGAGACCCAGTACTTC.